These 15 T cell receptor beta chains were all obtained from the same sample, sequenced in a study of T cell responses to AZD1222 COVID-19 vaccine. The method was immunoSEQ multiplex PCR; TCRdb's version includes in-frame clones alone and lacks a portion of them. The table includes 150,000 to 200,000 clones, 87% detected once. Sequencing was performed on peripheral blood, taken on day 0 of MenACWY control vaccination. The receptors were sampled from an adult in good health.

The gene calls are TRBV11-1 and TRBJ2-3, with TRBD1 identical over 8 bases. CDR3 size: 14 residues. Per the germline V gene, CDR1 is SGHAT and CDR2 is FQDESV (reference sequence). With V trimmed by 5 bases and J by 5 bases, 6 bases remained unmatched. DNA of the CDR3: TGTGCCAGCAGCGACGACAGGGGCGAAGATACGCAGTATTTT. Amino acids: CASSDDRGEDTQYF. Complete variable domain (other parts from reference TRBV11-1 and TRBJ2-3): EAEVAQSPRYKITEKSQAVAFWCDPISGHATLYWYRQILGQGPELLVQFQDESVVDDSQLPKDRFSAERLKGVDSTLKIQPAELGDSAMYLCASSDDRGEDTQYFGPGTRLTVL.

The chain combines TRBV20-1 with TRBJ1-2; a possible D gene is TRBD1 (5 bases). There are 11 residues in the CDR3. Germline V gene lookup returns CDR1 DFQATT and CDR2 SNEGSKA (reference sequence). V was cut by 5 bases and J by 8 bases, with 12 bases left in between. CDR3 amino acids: CSAQAGAGYTF. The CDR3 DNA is TGCAGTGCTCAGGCTGGGGCGGGCTACACCTTC.

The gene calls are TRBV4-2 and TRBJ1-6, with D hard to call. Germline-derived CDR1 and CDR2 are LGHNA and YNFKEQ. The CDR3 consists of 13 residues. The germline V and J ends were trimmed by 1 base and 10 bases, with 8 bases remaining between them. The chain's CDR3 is CASSQGRSSPLHF. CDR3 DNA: TGTGCCAGCAGCCAAGGGAGGTCCTCACCCCTCCACTTT.

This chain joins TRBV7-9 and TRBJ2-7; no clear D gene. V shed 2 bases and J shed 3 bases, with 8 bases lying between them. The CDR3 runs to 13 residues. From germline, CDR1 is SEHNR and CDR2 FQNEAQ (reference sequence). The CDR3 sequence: CASSLPGSYEQYF. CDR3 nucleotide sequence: TGTGCCAGCAGCTTACCGGGCAGCTACGAGCAGTACTTC.

The CDR3 DNA reads TGTGCCAGCAGCTCGACAGGGTGGAATGAAAAACTGTTTTTT. Translating gives CASSSTGWNEKLFF. This chain links TRBV7-2 with TRBJ1-4; 7 positions match TRBD1. V was clipped by 4 bases and J by 5 bases; unmatched bases: 4. Germline-derived CDR1 and CDR2 are SGHTA and FQGNSA. The CDR3 consists of 14 residues.

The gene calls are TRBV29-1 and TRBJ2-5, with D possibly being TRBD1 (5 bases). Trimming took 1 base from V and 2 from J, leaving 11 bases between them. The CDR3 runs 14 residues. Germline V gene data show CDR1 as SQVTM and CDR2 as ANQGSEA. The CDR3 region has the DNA TGCAGCGTTGAAGGCACAGGTGGACAAGAGACCCAGTACTTC. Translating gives CSVEGTGGQETQYF.

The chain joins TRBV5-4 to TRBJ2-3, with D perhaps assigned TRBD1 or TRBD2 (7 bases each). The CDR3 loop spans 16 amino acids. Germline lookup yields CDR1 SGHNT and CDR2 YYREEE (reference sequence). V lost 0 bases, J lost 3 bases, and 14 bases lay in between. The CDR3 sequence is CASSLVGRGGTDTQYF. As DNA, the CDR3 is TGTGCCAGCAGCTTGGTGGGCAGGGGGGGGACAGATACGCAGTATTTT. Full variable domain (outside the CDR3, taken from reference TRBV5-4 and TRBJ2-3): ETGVTQSPTHLIKTRGQQVTLRCSSQSGHNTVSWYQQALGQGPQFIFQYYREEENGRGNFPPRFSGLQFPNYSSELNVNALELDDSALYLCASSLVGRGGTDTQYFGPGTRLTVL.

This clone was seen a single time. CDR3 sequence: CASSLGTSGADTQYF. In nucleotides, the CDR3 is TGTGCCAGCAGTTTGGGGACTAGCGGGGCAGATACGCAGTATTTT. The chain links TRBV27 to TRBJ2-3; 13 bases are shared with TRBD2. The CDR3 totals 15 residues. CDR1 and CDR2 (germline): MNHEY, SMNVEV (reference sequence). J gave up 4 bases and V 3 bases, and 1 base lay outside the gene matches.

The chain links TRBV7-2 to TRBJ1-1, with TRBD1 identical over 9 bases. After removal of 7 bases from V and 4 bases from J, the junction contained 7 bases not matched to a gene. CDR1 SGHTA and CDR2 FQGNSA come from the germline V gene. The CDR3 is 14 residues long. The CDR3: CASKYRGRTTEAFF. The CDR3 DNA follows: TGTGCCAGCAAATACAGGGGGCGCACCACTGAAGCTTTCTTT.

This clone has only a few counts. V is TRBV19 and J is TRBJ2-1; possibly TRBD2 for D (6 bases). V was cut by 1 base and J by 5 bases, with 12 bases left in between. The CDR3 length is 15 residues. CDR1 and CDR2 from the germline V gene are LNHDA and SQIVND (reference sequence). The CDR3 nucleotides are TGTGCCAGTAGTATAGGAACTAGCTTAGACAATGAGCAGTTCTTC. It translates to CASSIGTSLDNEQFF.

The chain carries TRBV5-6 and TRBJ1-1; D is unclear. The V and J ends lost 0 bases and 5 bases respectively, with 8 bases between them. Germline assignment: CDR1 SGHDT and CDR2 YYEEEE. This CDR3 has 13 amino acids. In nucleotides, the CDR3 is TGTGCCAGCAGCTTGGCTCGATTGACTGAAGCTTTCTTT. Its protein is CASSLARLTEAFF.

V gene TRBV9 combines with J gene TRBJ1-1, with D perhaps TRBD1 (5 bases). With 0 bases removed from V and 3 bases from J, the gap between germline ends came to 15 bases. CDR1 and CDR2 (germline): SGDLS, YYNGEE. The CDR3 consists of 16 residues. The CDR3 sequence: CASSVGGRVGDTEAFF. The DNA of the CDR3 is TGTGCCAGCAGCGTAGGGGGCCGGGTCGGGGACACTGAAGCTTTCTTT.

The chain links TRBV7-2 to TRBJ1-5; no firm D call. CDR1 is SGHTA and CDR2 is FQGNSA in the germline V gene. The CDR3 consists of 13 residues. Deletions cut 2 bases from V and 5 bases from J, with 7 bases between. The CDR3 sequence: CASSLYLDQPQHF. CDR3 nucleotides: TGTGCCAGCAGCTTATATCTGGATCAGCCCCAGCATTTT.

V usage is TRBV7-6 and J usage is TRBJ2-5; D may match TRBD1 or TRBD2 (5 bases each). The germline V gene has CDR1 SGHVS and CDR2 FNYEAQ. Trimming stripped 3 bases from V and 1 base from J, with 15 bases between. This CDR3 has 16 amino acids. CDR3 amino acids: CASSFPTPGTQETQYF. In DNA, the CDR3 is TGTGCCAGCAGCTTCCCCACACCCGGGACCCAAGAGACCCAGTACTTC.

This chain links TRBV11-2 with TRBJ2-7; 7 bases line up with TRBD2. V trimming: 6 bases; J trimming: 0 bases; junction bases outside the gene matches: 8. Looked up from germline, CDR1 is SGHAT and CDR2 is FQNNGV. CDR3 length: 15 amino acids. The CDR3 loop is CASRKMGGNSYEQYF. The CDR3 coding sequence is TGTGCCAGCAGAAAAATGGGGGGGAACTCCTACGAGCAGTACTTC.